This T cell receptor beta chain was sequenced during a study of blood T cell repertoires in COVID-19. CDR1 is LNHDA, CDR2 SQIVND, per germline (reference sequence). This CDR3 is built from 14 residues. The V and J ends lost 8 bases and 0 bases, in that order; junction bases with no gene match: 4. How the authors handled the data: Reference gene primers were amplified, and this amplification served to estimate nucleated cell counts. The assay was immunoSEQ multiplex PCR, and TCRdb's table has in-frame clones only and misses some. The V and J calls and clone size come from that table; D and trimming were worked out from the DNA. This table has about 150,000 clones, roughly 84% appearing once.

The TCR originated in a man aged 45-65 years with active or convalescent COVID-19. The sequenced material came from peripheral blood. This chain uses TRBV19 with TRBJ2-1, with 7 bases fitting TRBD1. The CDR3 protein is CASGRGISYNEQFF. The CDR3, as DNA: TGTGCCAGTGGCAGGGGGATCTCCTACAATGAGCAGTTCTTC.